Following are 5 T cell receptor beta chains from one sample sequenced in a study of cytomegalovirus exposure and HLA in healthy donors. This PCR relied on a set of 60 Vbeta primers and 13 Jbeta primers. Assay used: immunoSEQ multiplex PCR; TCRdb lists only in-frame clones, some missing. Here the sample spans about 130,000 clones, around 68% being singletons. The sequenced material came from PBMCs. The source is a man in his forties in good health and CMV-seropositive.

This clone was found once. The V and J genes are TRBV28 and TRBJ2-3, with TRBD1 as a possible D gene (6 bases). V lost 3 bases to trimming and J lost 6 bases, with 16 bases between them. The germline gives CDR1 MDHEN, CDR2 SYDVKM. The CDR3 runs 15 residues. The CDR3 here is CASSFSGQLRDTQYF. For the CDR3, the DNA is TGTGCCAGCAGTTTTTCGGGACAACTTCGGGATACGCAGTATTTT.

There are a few counts of this clone. This chain uses TRBV5-1 with TRBJ2-6; D remains unclear. Germline V gene sequence: CDR1 SGHRS, CDR2 YFSETQ. V was cut by 3 bases and J by 1 base, with 8 bases left in between. The CDR3 has 15 amino acids. Here the CDR3 reads CASSSSGSGANVLTF. DNA of the CDR3: TGCGCCAGCAGCTCCTCCGGGTCTGGGGCCAACGTCCTGACTTTC.

This clone was seen only a few times. V gene TRBV19 combines with J gene TRBJ1-5, with TRBD1 matching over 7 bases. V lost 6 bases to trimming and J lost 2 bases; unmatched junction nucleotides: 10. The CDR3 loop spans 16 amino acids. Germline V gene lookup returns CDR1 LNHDA and CDR2 SQIVND (reference sequence). The CDR3 is CASRRATGNGNQPQHF. CDR3 coding DNA: TGTGCCAGTAGAAGGGCGACAGGGAACGGCAATCAGCCCCAGCATTTT.

The chain employs TRBV4-3 and TRBJ1-4; 7 bases agree with TRBD1. V lost 0 bases and J lost 8; bases outside the gene matches: 6. Germline assignment: CDR1 LGHNA and CDR2 YSLEER. CDR3 length equals 15 residues. CDR3 DNA sequence: TGCGCCAGCAGCCAAGACAGGGGGGTAAGGGAAAAACTGTTTTTT. Translating it yields CASSQDRGVREKLFF.

This rearrangement joins TRBV27 to TRBJ2-1; 10 bases align to TRBD1. The CDR3 loop spans 15 amino acids. J lost 2 bases, V lost 5 bases, and 3 bases had no gene match. The germline gives CDR1 MNHEY, CDR2 SMNVEV (reference sequence). The CDR3 DNA reads TGTGCCAGCAGTGCCGGACAGGGGGCCTACAATGAGCAGTTCTTC. Translating it yields CASSAGQGAYNEQFF.